The rows below give T cell receptor beta chains drawn from one sample of a study of T cells in Graves' hyperthyroidism and ophthalmopathy. TCRdb processed the multiplex PCR reads anew with MiXCR; each CDR3 protein has one entry. This sample has about 610,000 distinct CDR3 sequences, with around 45% found just once. Sequencing was carried out using peripheral blood or thyroid tissue (not recorded which). These receptors came from a woman younger than 30 with Graves' hyperthyroidism. CDR3s include the opening cysteine and the closing phenylalanine or tryptophan. Size tells how often a clone was seen (once, few, many) or the class of an expanded clone, and some rows leave it out.

V gene: TRBV10-3; J gene: TRBJ1-3; clone size: many; CDR3 protein: CAIGDRSSSGNTIYF
V gene: TRBV7-2; J gene: TRBJ2-1; clone size: -; CDR3 protein: CASSRLARNEQFF
V gene: TRBV19; J gene: TRBJ2-3; clone size: -; CDR3 protein: CASSGRLAEAGTDTQYF
V gene: TRBV6-6; J gene: TRBJ2-5; clone size: many; CDR3 protein: CASSYLTNSGGQETQYF
V gene: TRBV10-3; J gene: TRBJ1-4; clone size: -; CDR3 protein: CAASGSSGKLFF
V gene: TRBV5-1; J gene: TRBJ2-1; clone size: few; CDR3 protein: CASSLTTPGYMGEQFF
V gene: TRBV24-1; J gene: TRBJ1-2; clone size: -; CDR3 protein: CATSPGTGVYGYTF
V gene: TRBV7-9; J gene: TRBJ2-2; clone size: -; CDR3 protein: CASSPLDRGTNTGELFF
V gene: TRBV30; J gene: TRBJ2-5; clone size: few; CDR3 protein: CAWSVRAGRLQETQYF
V gene: TRBV11-3; J gene: TRBJ1-2; clone size: many; CDR3 protein: CASSWGQGVGYTF
V gene: TRBV20-1; J gene: TRBJ2-7; clone size: many; CDR3 protein: CSVGSSYEQYF
V gene: TRBV29-1; J gene: TRBJ1-1; clone size: many; CDR3 protein: CSVGQSNTEAFF
V gene: TRBV12-3/TRBV12-4; J gene: TRBJ2-5; clone size: -; CDR3 protein: CASSGQGTQPQYF
V gene: TRBV7-9; J gene: TRBJ2-5; clone size: -; CDR3 protein: CASSVQGETQYF
V gene: TRBV10-3; J gene: TRBJ2-5; clone size: -; CDR3 protein: CAINQDSRGGTQYF
V gene: TRBV4-3; J gene: TRBJ2-7; clone size: many; CDR3 protein: CASSQVIGDEQYF
V gene: TRBV29-1; J gene: TRBJ2-2; clone size: -; CDR3 protein: CSVGPGLAGRKGPSSGELFF
V gene: TRBV2; J gene: TRBJ2-7; clone size: many; CDR3 protein: CASSLRDRYYEQYF
V gene: TRBV7-2; J gene: TRBJ1-5; clone size: -; CDR3 protein: CASSLSAGGQPQHF
V gene: TRBV6-1; J gene: TRBJ2-2; clone size: -; CDR3 protein: CATTGGFDTGELFF
V gene: TRBV29-1; J gene: TRBJ1-2; clone size: many; CDR3 protein: CSVVTGGLGYTF
V gene: TRBV7-3; J gene: TRBJ2-5; clone size: once; CDR3 protein: CASSLEAGGLETQYF
V gene: TRBV20-1; J gene: TRBJ1-5; clone size: few; CDR3 protein: CSARQGNYQPQHF
V gene: TRBV2; J gene: TRBJ2-1; clone size: many; CDR3 protein: CASKTMTGRNEQFF
V gene: TRBV5-1; J gene: TRBJ1-1; clone size: many; CDR3 protein: CASSNPNTEAFF